This note documents a single TCR beta chain sequence. This specimen comes from a study of OX40 agonist ivuxolimab in advanced cancers. Overall study: All patients had ivuxolimab intravenously every 2 weeks at 0.01 to 10 mg/kg. Age averaged about 60 years (range about 23 to 80), and 82.7% were male. Among those treated, three patients had partial responses, one with hepatocellular carcinoma and two with cutaneous melanoma.

The V gene's germline CDR1 is SGDLS and CDR2 YYNGEE. The CDR3 is 17 amino acids. V was shortened by 3 bases and J by 7 bases, with 25 bases between the two germline ends. Sequencing used immunoSEQ multiplex PCR; TCRdb keeps in-frame clones, though not all of them. The sample holds 9,500 to 13,000 clones, 65% to 75% seen once. The V call is TRBV9, the J call TRBJ1-2; possibly TRBD1 for D (6 bases). This TCR was recovered from an adult with an advanced solid tumor such as melanoma, head and neck, liver or kidney cancer. The source was CD4+ or CD8+ T cells sorted from blood, collected in a trial of the OX40 agonist ivuxolimab. The CDR3 here is CASSGNQGPSRPSGYTF. CDR3 nucleotide sequence: TGTGCCAGCAGCGGCAACCAGGGGCCTTCCCGCCCCAGTGGCTACACCTTC.